This paragraph reports one TCR beta chain. Its antigen is unknown. V dropped 2 bases and J dropped 10 bases, with 14 bases sitting between them. The length of the CDR3 is 12 residues. Germline V gene sequence: CDR1 DFQATT, CDR2 SNEGSKA (reference sequence). The data originate from a study of blood T cells in healthy people across ages. Study conclusions and caveats: Any changes in expanded clonotypes were possibly confounded, as donor CMV status remained unknown.

Using a J-beta primer mix together with a sample-barcoded 5' primer, a second PCR was run for about 6 to 11 cycles. Via MiXCR, TCRdb re-called the 5' RACE reads, giving one row per CDR3 protein. The top ten clones hold over 2% of a sample with about 1.8 million distinct CDR3 sequences, about 50% of them seen once. The receptor was isolated from a woman between 40 and 50 years old in good health. The sample consisted of blood. The chain combines TRBV20-1 with TRBJ1-1; possibly TRBD1 for D (6 bases). The CDR3 nucleotides are TGCAGTGCTAGACCGGGGGGGGGCGGAGCTTTCTTT. Its translation is CSARPGGGGAFF.